A single sample gave rise to the 24 T cell receptor beta chains below, sequenced in a study of blood T cell repertoires in COVID-19. Using immunoSEQ multiplex PCR, the repertoire was profiled, and TCRdb retains in-frame clones only, with some absent. This table holds 250,000 to 400,000 clones, roughly 91% found once. Sequenced sample: peripheral blood. These TCRs come from a man in his forties or fifties with active or convalescent COVID-19.

V gene TRBV11-2 combines with J gene TRBJ2-5; the D gene is possibly TRBD2 (6 bases). The CDR3 loop spans 15 amino acids. Trimming took off 5 bases at V and 2 bases at J, with 15 bases between the two ends. Germline V gene sequence: CDR1 SGHAT, CDR2 FQNNGV. The CDR3 coding sequence is TGTGCCAGCAGCCCATCTGCGGGGTATCAAGAGACCCAGTACTTC. It codes for CASSPSAGYQETQYF.

J is TRBJ1-1 and V is TRBV7-2; 8 bases align to TRBD1. V lost 4 bases and J lost 7; bases outside the gene matches: 8. Germline CDR1 and CDR2: SGHTA and FQGNSA. The CDR3 extends over 14 amino acids. CDR3 loop: CASSSYSGGGEAFF. The CDR3 nucleotides are TGTGCCAGCAGCTCGTATTCAGGGGGCGGTGAAGCTTTCTTT.

This chain connects TRBV6-5 to TRBJ2-7, with TRBD1 matching over 7 bases. Germline assignment: CDR1 MNHEY and CDR2 SVGAGI. The junction had 3 bases not matched to a gene; V was cut back by 4 bases and J by 6 bases. The length of the CDR3 is 12 residues. CDR3 sequence (DNA): TGTGCCAGCAGTTCAGGGACAGTCGAGCAGTACTTC. Translation: CASSSGTVEQYF.

The chain has TRBV28 and TRBJ1-1; 12 positions agree with TRBD1. The germline V gene encodes CDR1 MDHEN and CDR2 SYDVKM. J lost 5 bases, V lost 10 bases, and 8 bases had no gene match. The CDR3 is made up of 14 amino acids. Written as DNA, the CDR3 is TGTGCCACCTGGGACAGGGGGCGGGGTACTGAAGCTTTCTTT. As protein: CATWDRGRGTEAFF.

The V gene is TRBV27, the J gene TRBJ2-5; maybe TRBD2 (5 bases). CDR3 length equals 16 residues. V was pared by 1 base and J by 0 bases, with 12 bases between. Germline assignment: CDR1 MNHEY and CDR2 SMNVEV (reference sequence). Written as DNA, the CDR3 is TGTGCCAGCAGTTTATATGCTAGCCCTAACCAAGAGACCCAGTACTTC. It codes for CASSLYASPNQETQYF.

The chain employs TRBV6-6 and TRBJ1-4, with 10 bases fitting TRBD1. The CDR3 is made up of 16 amino acids. The J segment lost 5 bases and the V segment lost 9 bases, leaving 12 bases of the junction unmatched. CDR1 MNHNY and CDR2 SVGAGI come from the germline V gene (reference sequence). The CDR3 sequence is CASRTGTGAKNEKLFF. CDR3 in DNA: TGTGCCAGTCGTACGGGGACAGGGGCTAAAAATGAAAAACTGTTTTTT.

V is TRBV5-1 and J is TRBJ1-2, with 7 bases lining up with TRBD1. The germline V gene encodes CDR1 SGHRS and CDR2 YFSETQ. V trimming: 0 bases; J trimming: 8 bases; junction bases outside the gene matches: 10. This CDR3 contains 15 residues. The CDR3, as DNA: TGCGCCAGCAGCTTGGAGCAGGGGGGTTTTACGGGCTACACCTTC. Amino acids: CASSLEQGGFTGYTF. Based on the CDR3 plus reference TRBV5-1 and TRBJ1-2, the full variable domain is KAGVTQTPRYLIKTRGQQVTLSCSPISGHRSVSWYQQTPGQGLQFLFEYFSETQRNKGNFPGRFSGRQFSNSRSEMNVSTLELGDSALYLCASSLEQGGFTGYTFGSGTRLTVV.

The rearrangement joins TRBV7-3 to TRBJ2-3; 8 bases map to TRBD1. Germline CDR1 reads SGHTA; CDR2 reads FQGTGA. Unmatched junction bases numbered 27, after V lost 5 bases and J lost 8 bases. The CDR3 sequence is 20 residues long. DNA for the CDR3: TGTGCCAGCAGCCCTATCGGACAGGGCGCCCCTACTCGTCGCGGTCGTACGCAGTATTTT. Its protein product is CASSPIGQGAPTRRGRTQYF.

The CDR3 DNA sequence: TGCGCCAGCAGCCAAGATAGCCCACGGGGTCTGCATCAGCCCCAGCATTTT. Protein: CASSQDSPRGLHQPQHF. The chain recombines TRBV4-3 with TRBJ1-5; D remains unclear. Germline V gene sequence: CDR1 LGHNA, CDR2 YSLEER. The V end lost 0 bases, the J end lost 5 bases, and 17 bases lay between the germline ends. This CDR3 has 17 amino acids.

This chain links TRBV7-9 with TRBJ2-6, with a weak D call TRBD2 (7 bases). Trimming removed 6 bases at V and 3 bases at J, with 15 bases between. Germline V CDR1 and CDR2: SEHNR, FQNEAQ (reference sequence). The CDR3 runs to 16 residues. The DNA of the CDR3 is TGTGCCAGCAGTTTTTGGGGGGGCGTTGGGGCCAACGTCCTGACTTTC. Residues: CASSFWGGVGANVLTF.

The rearrangement uses TRBV4-3 and TRBJ1-1, with TRBD1 matching over 7 bases. The CDR3 is 15 amino acids. Trimming at V came to 2 bases and at J to 4 bases, leaving 7 bases not matched to a gene. Germline V lookup: CDR1 LGHNA, CDR2 YSLEER. The CDR3 DNA follows: TGCGCCAGCAGCCAACTTACAGGGGTAACCACTGAAGCTTTCTTT. Translated, it gives CASSQLTGVTTEAFF.

The V call is TRBV6-6, the J call TRBJ2-1; the match to TRBD2 covers 7 bases. The CDR3 is made up of 16 amino acids. The germline CDR1 and CDR2 sequences are MNHNY and SVGAGI (reference sequence). J was trimmed by 1 base and V by 2 bases; bases with no gene match: 5. This CDR3 reads CASSYRVAGSYNEQFF. In DNA form, the CDR3 reads TGTGCCAGCAGTTACCGGGTAGCGGGTTCCTACAATGAGCAGTTCTTC.

CDR3 bases: TGTGCCAGCAGCGGGTACGGACCGGGACAGGGGGCCACTGAAGCTTTCTTT. Protein product: CASSGYGPGQGATEAFF. The V call is TRBV3-1 (or the pseudogene TRBV3-2), the J call TRBJ1-1, with TRBD1 identical over 12 bases. Germline CDR1 is LGHDT and CDR2 is YNNKEL (reference sequence). After removal of 5 bases from V and 4 bases from J, the junction contained 11 bases not matched to a gene. The CDR3 spans 17 residues.

The genes are TRBV23-1 and TRBJ2-1; TRBD1 matches 8 bases. TRBV23-1 is recorded as an ORF, its role being uncertain. Trimming removed 6 bases from V and 12 bases from J; junction bases left unmatched: 10. This CDR3 contains 13 residues. The CDR3 sequence: CASSSTGATGQFF. The CDR3 bases are TGCGCCAGCAGCTCGACAGGGGCGACGGGGCAGTTCTTC.

This clone was counted a few times. V is TRBV9 and J is TRBJ2-1; D unresolved. The CDR3 sequence is 15 residues long. CDR1 is SGDLS and CDR2 is YYNGEE in the germline V gene. V lost 0 bases and J lost 2, with 9 bases in between. The CDR3 sequence: CASSVAGSPYNEQFF. CDR3 DNA: TGTGCCAGCAGCGTAGCCGGGTCCCCCTACAATGAGCAGTTCTTC. Full variable domain (missing parts from reference TRBV9 and TRBJ2-1): DSGVTQTPKHLITATGQRVTLRCSPRSGDLSVYWYQQSLDQGLQFLIQYYNGEERAKGNILERFSAQQFPDLHSELNLSSLELGDSALYFCASSVAGSPYNEQFFGPGTRLTVL.

This clone was detected once. V gene TRBV12-3 or TRBV12-4 combines with J gene TRBJ2-6; D ambiguous. CDR3 length equals 12 residues. Trimming removed 8 bases from V and 4 bases from J, with 6 bases in between. The CDR3 bases are TGTGCCAGCTCCACAGGGGCCAACGTCCTGACTTTC. Translating it yields CASSTGANVLTF.

The V call is TRBV5-8, the J call TRBJ1-5; D uncertain. The germline CDR1 and CDR2 sequences are SGHTS and YDEGEE. The CDR3 sequence is 15 residues long. Trimming took 3 bases from V and 4 from J, leaving 14 bases between them. The CDR3 loop is CASSSRVISNQPQHF. The CDR3 nucleotides are TGTGCCAGCAGCTCCCGCGTCATTTCTAATCAGCCCCAGCATTTT.

The rearrangement links TRBV7-2 to TRBJ1-1; 7 positions agree with TRBD1. J was trimmed by 0 bases and V by 5 bases; bases with no gene match: 12. CDR3 length: 17 residues. CDR1 is SGHTA and CDR2 is FQGNSA in the germline V gene. CDR3 coding DNA: TGTGCCAGCAGCCCCCGAAAGGGGGCTATGATGAACACTGAAGCTTTCTTT. The encoded protein is CASSPRKGAMMNTEAFF.

This clone was recorded only once. The chain carries TRBV5-8 and TRBJ2-7; 9 bases align to TRBD1. Germline V lookup: CDR1 SGHTS, CDR2 YDEGEE. This CDR3 is 13 amino acids long. Trimming took 1 base from V and 7 from J; bases not matched to a gene: 3. CDR3 amino acids: CASSLRTGEEQYF. Written as DNA, the CDR3 is TGTGCCAGCAGCTTGAGGACAGGGGAAGAGCAGTACTTC. Looking up the rest from reference TRBV5-8 and TRBJ2-7 gives the full variable domain: EAGVTQSPTHLIKTRGQQATLRCSPISGHTSVYWYQQALGLGLQFLLWYDEGEERNRGNFPPRFSGRQFPNYSSELNVNALELEDSALYLCASSLRTGEEQYFGPGTRLTVT.

V and J are TRBV5-1 and TRBJ2-1; D is perhaps TRBD2 (6 bases). Germline CDR1 SGHRS, CDR2 YFSETQ. Between the trimmed V and J ends, which lost 1 base and 3 bases, there was a span of 26 bases. The CDR3 is 20 residues long. CDR3 loop: CASSLRPSGGTLSNYNEQFF. The CDR3 DNA reads TGCGCCAGCAGCTTGAGGCCCTCTGGAGGGACTTTGTCAAACTACAATGAGCAGTTCTTC.

The V call is TRBV5-5, the J call TRBJ1-4; TRBD1 aligns across 7 bases. The V gene's germline CDR1 is SGHKS and CDR2 YYEKEE (reference sequence). The length of the CDR3 is 15 residues. Losses at the gene ends were 4 bases for V and 4 bases for J; bases not matched to a gene: 7. The CDR3 DNA reads as TGTGCCAGCAGCCAAGGACAGGCCTTTAATGAAAAACTGTTTTTT. Translated, it gives CASSQGQAFNEKLFF.

This chain joins TRBV5-4 and TRBJ2-5; the match to TRBD2 covers 11 bases. V was clipped by 1 base and J by 4 bases; unmatched bases: 3. Germline V lookup: CDR1 SGHNT, CDR2 YYREEE (reference sequence). This CDR3 is 15 amino acids long. CDR3 sequence: CASSLIAGGGETQYF. The CDR3 DNA reads TGTGCCAGCAGCTTGATAGCGGGGGGGGGAGAGACCCAGTACTTC. Combining the CDR3 with reference TRBV5-4 and TRBJ2-5 gives the whole variable domain ETGVTQSPTHLIKTRGQQVTLRCSSQSGHNTVSWYQQALGQGPQFIFQYYREEENGRGNFPPRFSGLQFPNYSSELNVNALELDDSALYLCASSLIAGGGETQYFGPGTRLLVL.

The gene calls are TRBV27 and TRBJ2-7; D is perhaps TRBD1 (6 bases). Looked up from germline, CDR1 is MNHEY and CDR2 is SMNVEV (reference sequence). This CDR3 region has 13 residues. V was clipped by 6 bases and J by 1 base, with 10 bases between them. For the CDR3, the DNA is TGTGCCAGCAGGCAGACAGGTTCCTACGAGCAGTACTTC. It specifies CASRQTGSYEQYF.

J is TRBJ1-1 and V is TRBV19; perhaps TRBD1 as D (5 bases). V lost 5 bases, J lost 5 bases, and 15 bases lay in between. This CDR3 spans 14 amino acids. Germline CDR1 LNHDA, CDR2 SQIVND (reference sequence). CDR3 residues: CASSPRTRMTEAFF. In nucleotides, the CDR3 is TGTGCCAGTAGTCCCCGGACAAGGATGACTGAAGCTTTCTTT.